Sequencing of this T cell receptor beta chain was carried out in a study of spatial heterogeneity in lung cancer. The germline CDR1 and CDR2 sequences are SGHDT and YYEEEE. The CDR3 consists of 15 residues. Germline trimming cut 5 bases from V and 2 bases from J; bases unmatched to any gene: 7. Study-level findings and limits: Coverage of tumor T cells, by estimate, reached roughly 7% for alpha chains and roughly 13% for beta chains. How many expanded intratumoral alpha and beta TCRs were present tracked the tumor mutation count, which was a count of nonsynonymous mutations.

As regards this clonotype: Its antigen is as yet unknown.

TCRdb recomputed calls from the 5' RACE reads with MiXCR, one row per CDR3 protein. The data show 5,500 to 8,000 distinct CDR3 sequences, 11% to 15% seen once. Time point meaning: sample taken at primary tumor resection. A total of approximately 77 untreated early-stage non-small cell lung cancer patients served as donors. The rearrangement uses TRBV5-6 and TRBJ1-2, with 9 nucleotides matching TRBD1. The TCR comes from a male donor with early-stage non-small cell lung cancer. The source was lung tumor tissue, collected at surgery. CDR3 sequence: CASSPDRGYNYGYTF. As DNA, the CDR3 is TGTGCCAGCAGTCCCGACAGGGGGTACAACTATGGCTACACCTTC.